The 24 T cell receptor beta chains below come from one sample, sequenced in a study of T cells in Graves' hyperthyroidism and ophthalmopathy. Amplified TCR beta CDR3 regions derived from RNA transcripts. HTBI primers were used for first-round RT-PCR of the TCR CDR3. One entry per CDR3 protein, called by TCRdb with MiXCR from the multiplex PCR reads. The profile shows fewer than 550,000 distinct CDR3 sequences, around 16% of them singletons. Sequenced: blood. These receptor sequences come from a woman younger than 30 with Graves' hyperthyroidism.

The V and J genes are TRBV7-3 and TRBJ2-3; D may match TRBD1 or TRBD2 (5 bases each). Germline CDR1 reads SGHTA; CDR2 reads FQGTGA. The CDR3 extends over 16 amino acids. Trimming pared 2 bases from V and 0 bases from J, leaving 12 bases between. CDR3 residues: CASSLGGRGSTDTQYF. CDR3 sequence (DNA): TGTGCCAGCAGCTTAGGAGGACGGGGCAGCACAGATACGCAGTATTTT. Supplemented by reference TRBV7-3 and TRBJ2-3, the full variable domain reads GAGVSQTPSNKVTEKGKYVELRCDPISGHTALYWYRQSLGQGPEFLIYFQGTGAADDSGLPNDRFFAVRPEGSVSTLKIQRTERGDSAVYLCASSLGGRGSTDTQYFGPGTRLTVL.

The sample holds many counts of this clonotype. J is TRBJ2-7 and V is TRBV6-2 or TRBV6-3; no clear D. CDR3 length: 15 amino acids. The germline V gene encodes CDR1 MNHEY and CDR2 SVGEGT. The ends were cut back, 3 bases at V and 0 bases at J, with 12 bases in the middle. The chain's CDR3 is CASSYSDSSSYEQYF. CDR3 nucleotides: TGTGCCAGCAGTTATTCAGACTCTAGCTCCTACGAGCAGTACTTC.

The V gene is TRBV2, the J gene TRBJ1-2; a possible D gene is TRBD1 (6 bases). The CDR3 contains 13 residues. Germline CDR1 reads SNHLY; CDR2 reads FYNNEI. V was clipped by 5 bases and J by 4 bases, with 11 bases between them. In nucleotides, the CDR3 is TGTGCCAGCAGTACCCAGGGGAGCTATGGCTACACCTTC. It encodes CASSTQGSYGYTF.

This clonotype was detected ten times or more. Mismatch with germline at one junction end may stem from a read error. The chain recombines TRBV7-7 with TRBJ2-5; a weak D match, TRBD1 (6 bases). The germline CDR1 and CDR2 sequences are SSHAT and FNYEAQ (reference sequence). The CDR3 consists of 14 residues. CDR3 nucleotides: TGTGCTAGCAGCCCTTACAGGGCTCAAGAGACCCAGTACTTC. Amino acids: CASSPYRAQETQYF.

CDR3 sequence: CASSLGGLAGINSYEQYF. The CDR3 region has the DNA TGTGCCAGCAGCTTAGGAGGTTTAGCGGGAATTAATTCCTACGAGCAGTACTTC. This sequence joins TRBV7-8 and TRBJ2-7; 8 bases match TRBD2. Trimming took 1 base from V and 1 from J; bases not matched to a gene: 12. CDR3 length: 18 residues. In germline, CDR1 is SGHVS, CDR2 FQNEAQ. The full variable domain, in which reference TRBV7-8 and TRBJ2-7 provide the parts outside the CDR3, is GAGVSQSPRYKVAKRGQDVALRCDPISGHVSLFWYQQALGQGPEFLTYFQNEAQLDKSGLPSDRFFAERPEGSVSTLKIQRTQQEDSAVYLCASSLGGLAGINSYEQYFGPGTRLTVT.

The chain combines TRBV6-1 with TRBJ1-2; D remains ambiguous. The CDR3 loop spans 12 amino acids. Deletions cut 3 bases from V and 8 bases from J, with 10 bases between. The germline V gene encodes CDR1 MNHNS and CDR2 SASEGT. The CDR3 spells CASSEAVRGYTF. In DNA form, the CDR3 reads TGTGCCAGCAGTGAGGCGGTGAGGGGCTACACCTTC.

This clonotype was recorded many times. V gene TRBV3-1 combines with J gene TRBJ2-5, with D possibly called TRBD1 or TRBD2 (6 bases each). The CDR3 consists of 15 residues. Trimming stripped 2 bases from V and 4 bases from J, with 14 bases between. The V gene's germline CDR1 is LGHDT and CDR2 YNNKEL (reference sequence). The CDR3 bases are TGTGCCAGCAGCCAAAGAGGGGGAGGCCCAGAGACCCAGTACTTC. Translating gives CASSQRGGGPETQYF.

This clonotype was counted many times. The gene calls are TRBV7-2 and TRBJ1-1; D ambiguous. Germline values: CDR1 SGHTA, CDR2 FQGNSA. The CDR3 consists of 14 residues. Deletions cut 5 bases from V and 0 bases from J, with 10 bases between. CDR3 DNA: TGTGCCAGCAGCGCCGGCAGAGTGAACACTGAAGCTTTCTTT. It yields the protein CASSAGRVNTEAFF.

This clonotype has more than one count but fewer than ten. It may be a read error: a sequence one base away is much more abundant. The chain recombines TRBV6-2 or TRBV6-3 with TRBJ1-5; D not certain. The CDR3 has 16 residues. Germline V CDR1 and CDR2: MNHEY, SVGEGT. This CDR3 reads CASTPHTDLSNRPQHF. DNA of the CDR3: TGTGCCAGCACCCCACATACCGACCTTTCCAATCGGCCCCAGCATTTT.

J is TRBJ1-5 and V is TRBV6-1, with 8 positions matching TRBD1. V shed 6 bases and J 3 bases; nucleotides not matched to a gene: 10. There are 16 residues in the CDR3. Germline loops: CDR1 MNHNS, CDR2 SASEGT. The DNA for the CDR3 is TGTGCCAGCAGGCGGACAGGGAAGGGTTCCAATCAGCCCCAGCATTTT. The encoded protein is CASRRTGKGSNQPQHF.

This clonotype was seen at least ten times. The chain employs TRBV12-3 or TRBV12-4 and TRBJ1-2, with TRBD1 matching over 7 bases. The CDR3 totals 14 residues. Trimming cost V 5 bases and J 8 bases; bases outside gene matches: 11. CDR3 in DNA: TGTGCCAGCAGTGCGTTGACAGGGACGATCGGCTACACCTTC. Translating it yields CASSALTGTIGYTF.

This clonotype has at least ten counts. The chain is built from TRBV7-9 and TRBJ1-4; TRBD1 matches 10 bases. V was clipped by 8 bases and J by 8 bases; unmatched bases: 8. CDR3 length: 14 amino acids. Germline V gene lookup returns CDR1 SEHNR and CDR2 FQNEAQ (reference sequence). This chain's CDR3 is CASAQGTGAEKLFF. In nucleotides, the CDR3 is TGTGCCAGCGCCCAGGGGACAGGGGCAGAAAAACTGTTTTTT.

The V and J genes are TRBV6-2 or TRBV6-3 and TRBJ1-6; D uncertain. V gave up 4 bases and J gave up 8 bases, with 9 bases separating them. Germline values: CDR1 MNHEY, CDR2 SVGEGT. The CDR3 has 13 amino acids. The CDR3 here is CASSWEADSPLHF. The CDR3 DNA sequence: TGTGCCAGCAGTTGGGAGGCGGATTCACCCCTCCACTTT.

This clonotype has ten or more counts. The V and J genes are TRBV2 and TRBJ1-5; a weak D match, TRBD1 (5 bases). V lost 3 bases to trimming and J lost 2 bases, with 23 bases between them. Germline values: CDR1 SNHLY, CDR2 FYNNEI. This CDR3 is built from 19 residues. The CDR3 reads CASSEQGGIGTGGNQPQHF. The CDR3 DNA is TGTGCCAGCAGTGAGCAGGGTGGGATTGGCACCGGGGGCAATCAGCCCCAGCATTTT.

The chain couples TRBV28 to TRBJ2-4; no definite D call. Between the trimmed V and J ends, which lost 10 bases and 0 bases, there was a span of 22 bases. Per germline, CDR1 MDHEN and CDR2 SYDVKM. This CDR3 comprises 17 residues. The DNA of the CDR3 is TGTGCCACTCTAGGAGTAGCCGGAAGACTAGCCAAAAACATTCAGTACTTC. Protein sequence: CATLGVAGRLAKNIQYF.

This clonotype was counted only a few times. The CDR3 DNA sequence: TGTGCCAGCAGTTTGGCAGAATGGGAGACCCAGTACTTC. It translates to CASSLAEWETQYF. J is TRBJ2-5 and V is TRBV28; D ambiguous. From germline, CDR1 is MDHEN and CDR2 SYDVKM. The CDR3 runs to 13 residues. The V end lost 3 bases, the J end lost 5 bases, and 10 bases lay between the germline ends.

Details on this clonotype: This may come from a read error, since a much larger clone is one base off. The genes are TRBV20-1 and TRBJ1-2; tentatively, D is TRBD1 (5 bases). The CDR3 totals 14 residues. V was pared by 3 bases and J by 7 bases, with 18 bases between. Germline CDR1 DFQATT, CDR2 SNEGSKA (reference sequence). CDR3 DNA: TGCAGTGCTAGTCGACTACAGGCCAGCTGTGGCTACACCTTC. Its translation: CSASRLQASCGYTF.

This clonotype was observed many times. The rearrangement links TRBV7-9 to TRBJ2-5; the match to TRBD2 covers 8 bases. V lost 0 bases and J lost 5; bases outside the gene matches: 11. This CDR3 region has 17 residues. Germline loops: CDR1 SEHNR, CDR2 FQNEAQ (reference sequence). The CDR3 spells CASSLASGMQSSETQYF. For the CDR3, the DNA is TGTGCCAGCAGCTTAGCTAGCGGGATGCAATCGTCGGAGACCCAGTACTTC.

As to this clonotype: A much larger clone lies one base from this, so it may be a read error. The chain employs TRBV6-1 and TRBJ2-7, with 7 bases matching TRBD2. CDR1 is MNHNS, CDR2 SASEGT, per germline. The CDR3 loop spans 15 amino acids. The CDR3 loop is CASSPSEDWDYDQYF. CDR3 coding DNA: TGTGCCAGCAGTCCAAGTGAGGACTGGGACTACGATCAGTACTTC.

There are many counts of this clonotype. The J gene is TRBJ2-7, the V gene TRBV6-5; TRBD2 is a possible D gene (5 bases). V gave up 0 bases and J gave up 5 bases, with 8 bases separating them. Germline CDR1 is MNHEY and CDR2 is SVGAGI. This CDR3 has 13 residues. The CDR3 DNA is TGTGCCAGCAGTTACTCGAGAGGGAACGAGCAGTACTTC. It codes for CASSYSRGNEQYF.

The V and J genes are TRBV19 and TRBJ2-3, with 8 bases lining up with TRBD2. The V and J ends lost 7 bases and 1 base, in that order; junction bases with no gene match: 7. Germline loops: CDR1 LNHDA, CDR2 SQIVND (reference sequence). The CDR3 length is 15 residues. The CDR3 DNA sequence: TGTGCCAGTAAGGCCGGACTAGCAGGCACAGATACGCAGTATTTT. It encodes CASKAGLAGTDTQYF.

The chain has TRBV12-3 or TRBV12-4 and TRBJ1-5; no clear D gene. V dropped 6 bases and J dropped 5 bases, with 11 bases sitting between them. This CDR3 has 13 residues. The CDR3, as DNA: TGTGCCAGCAGCACAGCGTTTGATCAGCCCCAGCATTTT. It is translated as CASSTAFDQPQHF.

This clonotype appeared many times. The chain links TRBV28 to TRBJ2-7; D might be TRBD2 (6 bases). Trimming shortened V by 5 bases and J by 6 bases, and 17 bases separated the two germline ends. The CDR3 runs to 14 residues. Germline V gene lookup returns CDR1 MDHEN and CDR2 SYDVKM. The CDR3: CASSHMGGQSEQYF. CDR3 nucleotide sequence: TGTGCCAGCAGTCACATGGGGGGTCAGTCCGAGCAGTACTTC.

The table lists this clonotype with many counts. This chain joins TRBV27 and TRBJ2-3; D may correspond to TRBD1 or TRBD2 (5 bases each). The CDR3 extends over 15 amino acids. Trimming shortened V by 4 bases and J by 6 bases, and 17 bases separated the two germline ends. The germline gives CDR1 MNHEY, CDR2 SMNVEV (reference sequence). The CDR3 DNA reads TGTGCCAGCAGTTATCGGGGCCCCCCGGGGGATACGCAGTATTTT. This sequence encodes CASSYRGPPGDTQYF.